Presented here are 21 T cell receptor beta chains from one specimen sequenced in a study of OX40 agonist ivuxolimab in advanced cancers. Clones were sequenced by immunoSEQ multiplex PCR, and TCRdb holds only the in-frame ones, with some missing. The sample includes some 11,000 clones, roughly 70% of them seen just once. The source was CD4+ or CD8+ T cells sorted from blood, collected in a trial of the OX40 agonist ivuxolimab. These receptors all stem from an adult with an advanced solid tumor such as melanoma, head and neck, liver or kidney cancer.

CDR3 region: CASSQAEGGDTGELFF. The CDR3 DNA sequence: TGTGCCAGCAGCCAAGCAGAGGGAGGGGACACCGGGGAGCTGTTTTTT. The chain joins TRBV4-2 to TRBJ2-2; 7 bases are shared with TRBD2. The germline CDR1 and CDR2 sequences are LGHNA and YNFKEQ. The CDR3 consists of 16 residues. J lost 3 bases, V lost 1 base, and 5 bases had no gene match.

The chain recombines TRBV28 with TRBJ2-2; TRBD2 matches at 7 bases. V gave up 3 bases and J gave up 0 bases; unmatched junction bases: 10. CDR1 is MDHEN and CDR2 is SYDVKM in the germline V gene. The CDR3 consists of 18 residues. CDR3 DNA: TGTGCCAGCAGTTTCTGGAGCGGGAAGGACGCGAACACCGGGGAGCTGTTTTTT. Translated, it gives CASSFWSGKDANTGELFF.

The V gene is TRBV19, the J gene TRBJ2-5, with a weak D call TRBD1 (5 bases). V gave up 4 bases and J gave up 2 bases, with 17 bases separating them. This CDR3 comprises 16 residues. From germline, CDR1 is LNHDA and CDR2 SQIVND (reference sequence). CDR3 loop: CASSKARYRTQETQYF. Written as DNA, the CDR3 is TGTGCCAGTAGTAAGGCCCGCTACCGGACACAAGAGACCCAGTACTTC.

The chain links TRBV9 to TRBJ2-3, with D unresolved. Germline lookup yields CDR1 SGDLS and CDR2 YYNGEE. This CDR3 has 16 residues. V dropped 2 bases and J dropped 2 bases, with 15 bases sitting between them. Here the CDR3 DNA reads TGTGCCAGCAGCGTTAACAGTGATCGCGTCACAGATACGCAGTATTTT. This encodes CASSVNSDRVTDTQYF.

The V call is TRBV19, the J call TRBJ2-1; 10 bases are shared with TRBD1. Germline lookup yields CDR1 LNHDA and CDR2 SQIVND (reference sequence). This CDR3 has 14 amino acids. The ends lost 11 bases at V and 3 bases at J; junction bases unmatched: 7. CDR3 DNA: TGTGCCTGCTCCCGGACAGGGGGCTACAATGAGCAGTTCTTC. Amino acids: CACSRTGGYNEQFF.

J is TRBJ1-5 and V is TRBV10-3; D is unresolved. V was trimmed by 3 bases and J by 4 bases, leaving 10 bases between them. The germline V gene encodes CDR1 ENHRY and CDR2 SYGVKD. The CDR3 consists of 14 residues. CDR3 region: CAISDIHLNQPQHF. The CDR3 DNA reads TGTGCCATCAGTGACATACATTTGAATCAGCCCCAGCATTTT.

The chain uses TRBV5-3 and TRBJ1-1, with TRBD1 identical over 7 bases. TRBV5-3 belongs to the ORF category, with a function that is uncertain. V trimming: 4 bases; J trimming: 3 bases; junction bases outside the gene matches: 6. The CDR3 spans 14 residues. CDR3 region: CARSTETGDTEAFF. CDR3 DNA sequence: TGTGCCAGAAGCACGGAAACAGGGGACACTGAAGCTTTCTTT.

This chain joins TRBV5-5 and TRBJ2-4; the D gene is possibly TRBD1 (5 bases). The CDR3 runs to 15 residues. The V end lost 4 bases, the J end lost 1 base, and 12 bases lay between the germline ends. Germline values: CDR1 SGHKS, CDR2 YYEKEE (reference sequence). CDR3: CASSEIGVAKNIQYF. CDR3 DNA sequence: TGTGCCAGCAGCGAAATAGGGGTGGCCAAAAACATTCAGTACTTC.

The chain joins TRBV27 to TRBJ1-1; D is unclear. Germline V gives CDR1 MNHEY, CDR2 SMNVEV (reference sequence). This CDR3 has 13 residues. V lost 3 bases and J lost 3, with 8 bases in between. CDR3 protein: CASSFAGDTEAFF. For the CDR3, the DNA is TGTGCCAGCAGTTTCGCAGGAGACACTGAAGCTTTCTTT.

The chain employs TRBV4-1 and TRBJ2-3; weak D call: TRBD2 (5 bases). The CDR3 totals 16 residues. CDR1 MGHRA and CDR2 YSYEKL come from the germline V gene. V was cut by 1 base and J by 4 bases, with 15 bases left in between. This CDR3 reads CASSQAGFRGSDTQYF. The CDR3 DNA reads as TGCGCCAGCAGCCAAGCGGGGTTCCGGGGTTCAGATACGCAGTATTTT.

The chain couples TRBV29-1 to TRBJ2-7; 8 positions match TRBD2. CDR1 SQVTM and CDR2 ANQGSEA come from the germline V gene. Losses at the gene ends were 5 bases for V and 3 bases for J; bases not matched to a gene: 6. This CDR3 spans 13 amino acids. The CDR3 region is CSVKASGLYEQYF. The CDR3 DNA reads TGCAGCGTTAAAGCTAGCGGGCTCTACGAGCAGTACTTC.

As DNA, the CDR3 is TGTGCCAGCTCACGAGAGCGAGAGACCCAGTACTTC. It is translated as CASSRERETQYF. This sequence joins TRBV18 and TRBJ2-5; no firm D call. Trimming pared 4 bases from V and 4 bases from J, leaving 7 bases between. In germline, CDR1 is KGHSH, CDR2 LQKENI. CDR3 length: 12 residues.

The CDR3 sequence: CASSLHLGLNTEAFF. CDR3 nucleotide sequence: TGTGCCAGCAGCTTACATCTGGGTTTGAACACTGAAGCTTTCTTT. This rearrangement joins TRBV11-3 to TRBJ1-1; D is ambiguous. Trimming left V 2 bases short and J 0 bases short, with 10 bases between. The CDR3 extends over 15 amino acids. Germline V gene data show CDR1 as SGHNT and CDR2 as YENEEA.

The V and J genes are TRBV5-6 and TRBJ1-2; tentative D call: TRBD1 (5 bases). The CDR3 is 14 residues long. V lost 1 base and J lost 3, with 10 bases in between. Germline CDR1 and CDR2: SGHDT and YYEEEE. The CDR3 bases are TGTGCCAGCAGCTTGCGGGGCAACGACTATGGCTACACCTTC. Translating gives CASSLRGNDYGYTF.

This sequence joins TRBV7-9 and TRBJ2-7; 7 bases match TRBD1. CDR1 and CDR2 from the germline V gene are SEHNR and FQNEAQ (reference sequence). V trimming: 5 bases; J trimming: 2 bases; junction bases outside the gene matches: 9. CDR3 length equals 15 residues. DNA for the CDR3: TGTGCCAGCAGCCCTGGGCCCGGGACAGCCTACGAGCAGTACTTC. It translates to CASSPGPGTAYEQYF.

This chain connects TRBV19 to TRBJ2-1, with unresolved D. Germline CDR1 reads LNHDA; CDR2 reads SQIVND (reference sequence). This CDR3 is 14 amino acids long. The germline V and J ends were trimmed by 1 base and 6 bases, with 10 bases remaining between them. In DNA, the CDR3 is TGTGCCAGTAGTATAGGGGGATTGGCCAATGAGCAGTTCTTC. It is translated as CASSIGGLANEQFF.

As DNA, the CDR3 is TGTGCCAGCAGCTCAACTAGGCGGGACAGGGTCCACAATGAGCAGTTCTTC. Residues: CASSSTRRDRVHNEQFF. The V and J genes are TRBV7-9 and TRBJ2-1; 9 bases agree with TRBD1. The trim removed 4 bases at V and 5 bases at J, leaving 12 bases unmatched. CDR3 length equals 17 residues. Germline loops: CDR1 SEHNR, CDR2 FQNEAQ (reference sequence).

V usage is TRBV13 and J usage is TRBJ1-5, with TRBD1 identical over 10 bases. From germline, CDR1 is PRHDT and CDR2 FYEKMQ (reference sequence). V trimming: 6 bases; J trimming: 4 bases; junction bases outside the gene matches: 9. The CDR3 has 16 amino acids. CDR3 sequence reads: CASREWDRGSNQPQHF. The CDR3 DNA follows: TGTGCCAGCAGGGAGTGGGACAGGGGATCAAATCAGCCCCAGCATTTT.

The DNA for the CDR3 is TGTGCCAGCAGCTTGGTACTAGCGGGGGCCGAGCAGTTCTTC. Translating it yields CASSLVLAGAEQFF. The chain uses TRBV5-4 and TRBJ2-1, with 11 bases fitting TRBD2. The germline CDR1 and CDR2 sequences are SGHNT and YYREEE (reference sequence). This CDR3 region has 14 residues. With 0 bases clipped from V and 10 bases from J, the junction kept 3 bases outside the gene matches.

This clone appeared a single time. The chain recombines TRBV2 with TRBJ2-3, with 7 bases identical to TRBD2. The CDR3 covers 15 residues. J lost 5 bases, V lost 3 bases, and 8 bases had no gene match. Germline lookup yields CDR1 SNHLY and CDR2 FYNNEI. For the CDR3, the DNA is TGTGCCAGCAGTGACAGGACTAGAGGAGGAGATACGCAGTATTTT. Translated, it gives CASSDRTRGGDTQYF.

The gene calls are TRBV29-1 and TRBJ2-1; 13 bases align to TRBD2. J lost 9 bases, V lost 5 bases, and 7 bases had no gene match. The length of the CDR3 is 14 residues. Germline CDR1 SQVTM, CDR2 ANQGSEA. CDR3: CSVTGLAGVGEQFF. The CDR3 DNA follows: TGCAGCGTTACTGGACTAGCGGGAGTCGGTGAGCAGTTCTTC.